This TCR beta chain is from a study of ipilimumab plus nivolumab after autologous stem cell transplantation. For the study at large: A median of roughly eight nivolumab and 5 ipilimumab doses were given.

The protocol was immunoSEQ multiplex PCR, while the TCRdb copy is restricted to in-frame clones and leaves out a portion. Counted here are about 84,000 clones, 83% occurring once; the ten biggest clones make up under 2.5%. Patients got ipilimumab 1 mg/kg beginning 14 to 28 days post-transplant. This sequence originates from a male donor with diffuse large B-cell lymphoma. The sequencing used PBMCs, collected in a trial of ipilimumab plus nivolumab as post-transplant consolidation.

The CDR3 DNA reads as TGTGCCAGCAGTTTAAGGGGGGGGGCCAATCAGCCCCAGCATTTT. Residues: CASSLRGGANQPQHF. The genes are TRBV27 and TRBJ1-5; the D gene is possibly TRBD1 (6 bases). The germline V gene has CDR1 MNHEY and CDR2 SMNVEV (reference sequence). This CDR3 has 15 residues. Trimming took 2 bases from V and 3 from J, leaving 11 bases between them.